The clone carrying this T cell receptor (beta chain) was counted once. The data derive from a study of blood T cell repertoires in COVID-19. Across the whole study: COVID-19 samples from acute and convalescent phases originated in the United States, Italy and Spain. Sample material is recorded as cDNA or gDNA derived from T cells, B-cell-depleted T cells, or PBMCs.

Here immunoSEQ multiplex PCR was the method, and the copy in TCRdb shows in-frame clones only, minus some. Of around 93,000 clones listed, over 75% were seen once; the top ten hold approximately 12%. The CDR3 runs to 14 residues. Germline lookup yields CDR1 MRHNA and CDR2 SNTAGT. J gave up 8 bases and V 5 bases, and 10 bases lay outside the gene matches. The chain joins TRBV6-4 to TRBJ1-2, with 8 bases matching TRBD1. This sequence was found in a man older than 75 with acute or convalescent COVID-19. Source material: peripheral blood. CDR3 DNA: TGTGCCAGCAGTACGACAGGGGCCCTCGGCGGCTACACCTTC. It codes for CASSTTGALGGYTF.